Below are 17 T cell receptor beta chains sequenced from a single sample in a study of blood T cell repertoires in COVID-19 (dated by TCRdb to the early 2020s). Receptor amplification or capture employed the immunoSEQ multiplex PCR assay. Entries here come from immuneACCESS through TCRdb and include only in-frame sequences with V and J called. Some clones fail to appear in such tables; in the studies checked, an unresolved V gene covers under half of the shortfall, and the cause of the remainder is unknown. The sample table records tens of thousands of clones; around 83% of these occur just once. Together, the top ten hold 30% to 45% of the sample. Sample: peripheral blood. The source is an elderly man with active or convalescent COVID-19.

DNA for the CDR3: TGCAGCGTTGAGGGACAGGGGGCTGGCTACGAGCAGTACTTC. Translated: CSVEGQGAGYEQYF. The chain combines TRBV29-1 with TRBJ2-7, with 12 bases aligning to TRBD1. CDR3 size: 14 residues. Germline values: CDR1 SQVTM, CDR2 ANQGSEA. J was trimmed by 3 bases and V by 3 bases; bases with no gene match: 3.

The V call is TRBV19, the J call TRBJ2-5; 14 bases align to TRBD2. The germline gives CDR1 LNHDA, CDR2 SQIVND (reference sequence). This CDR3 is built from 21 residues. The V gene end was trimmed by 3 bases and the J gene end by 2 bases; junction bases not matched to a gene: 17. CDR3 sequence: CASSMFGTSGSIELRQETQYF. CDR3 sequence (DNA): TGTGCCAGTAGTATGTTTGGGACTAGCGGGAGTATTGAGTTGCGGCAAGAGACCCAGTACTTC.

The sample holds a few counts of this clone. The gene calls are TRBV6-5 and TRBJ2-7; D might be TRBD2 (7 bases). The V end was cut by 2 bases, the J end by 3 bases, with 11 bases between. This CDR3 is 14 amino acids long. The V gene's germline CDR1 is MNHEY and CDR2 SVGAGI. CDR3 nucleotides: TGTGCCAGCAGTTACCGGGGGGCGGGCTACGAGCAGTACTTC. Translation: CASSYRGAGYEQYF.

The CDR3, as DNA: TGTGCCAGCAGCTCGATGGGGACAGGGGAAGAGACCCAGTACTTC. Amino acid sequence: CASSSMGTGEETQYF. The chain combines TRBV7-2 with TRBJ2-5, with 10 bases aligning to TRBD1. J lost 3 bases, V lost 4 bases, and 5 bases had no gene match. The V gene's germline CDR1 is SGHTA and CDR2 FQGNSA. This CDR3 is built from 15 residues.

This chain connects TRBV19 to TRBJ1-5; TRBD1 agrees at 10 bases. Trimming removed 8 bases from V and 6 bases from J; junction bases left unmatched: 7. The CDR3 runs 14 residues. The germline gives CDR1 LNHDA, CDR2 SQIVND (reference sequence). CDR3 loop: CASLSRDRGQPQHF. DNA of the CDR3: TGTGCCAGTCTGAGCCGGGACAGGGGTCAGCCCCAGCATTTT.

The chain employs TRBV30 and TRBJ1-1; possibly TRBD1 for D (6 bases). This CDR3 comprises 14 residues. Trimming cost V 3 bases and J 1 base, with 12 bases left between them. CDR1 is GTSNPN, CDR2 SVGIG, per germline (reference sequence). The chain's CDR3 is CAWSFGTSNTEAFF. CDR3 sequence (DNA): TGTGCCTGGAGCTTCGGGACATCGAACACTGAAGCTTTCTTT. Full variable domain (rest looked up from reference TRBV30 and TRBJ1-1): SQTIHQWPATLVQPVGSPLSLECTVEGTSNPNLYWYRQAAGRGLQLLFYSVGIGQISSEVPQNLSASRPQDRQFILSSKKLLLSDSGFYLCAWSFGTSNTEAFFGQGTRLTVV.

This chain connects TRBV3-1 (or the pseudogene TRBV3-2) to TRBJ1-3, with no clear D. CDR1 and CDR2 (germline): LGHDT, YNNKEL (reference sequence). The CDR3 is made up of 14 amino acids. The V end was cut by 3 bases, the J end by 3 bases, with 9 bases between. As DNA, the CDR3 is TGTGCCAGCAGCCAGAGTCGCATTGGAAACACCATATATTTT. It translates to CASSQSRIGNTIYF.

The chain carries TRBV6-1 and TRBJ2-7; TRBD1 might be the D (5 bases). Germline V CDR1 and CDR2: MNHNS, SASEGT. With 3 bases removed from V and 0 bases from J, the gap between germline ends came to 12 bases. The CDR3 consists of 15 residues. CDR3 bases: TGTGCCAGCAGTGATCCAGGGTTGAGCTCCTACGAGCAGTACTTC. It is translated as CASSDPGLSSYEQYF.

This clone was found once. The chain links TRBV10-3 to TRBJ2-3; 13 nucleotides agree with TRBD2. The V segment lost 4 bases and the J segment 4 bases; nucleotides outside the gene matches: 5. Germline V lookup: CDR1 ENHRY, CDR2 SYGVKD. The CDR3 totals 16 residues. CDR3 DNA sequence: TGTGCCATCAGTGCCTCCACTAGCGGGGGGGCAGATACGCAGTATTTT. Encoded protein: CAISASTSGGADTQYF.

This rearrangement joins TRBV4-2 to TRBJ2-3; 11 bases map to TRBD2. V lost 0 bases and J lost 1; bases outside the gene matches: 9. The CDR3 length is 19 residues. Germline CDR1 reads LGHNA; CDR2 reads YNFKEQ. CDR3 in DNA: TGTGCCAGCAGCCAAGAAGAAGCTAGCGGGAGGTATGGCACAGATACGCAGTATTTT. Protein: CASSQEEASGRYGTDTQYF.

Only a few counts were recorded for this clone. Other nucleotide sequences in the sample specify the same CDR3. The rearrangement joins TRBV18 to TRBJ2-2, with D maybe TRBD1 (5 bases). The CDR3 sequence is 14 residues long. Germline loops: CDR1 KGHSH, CDR2 LQKENI. Trimming cost V 3 bases and J 1 base, with 6 bases left between them. CDR3: CASSPGQNTGELFF. The CDR3 DNA follows: TGTGCCAGCTCACCCGGACAGAACACCGGGGAGCTGTTTTTT.

The V call is TRBV5-1, the J call TRBJ1-1, with no clear D. The CDR3 covers 13 residues. Germline assignment: CDR1 SGHRS and CDR2 YFSETQ. V was clipped by 5 bases and J by 1 base, with 9 bases between them. The CDR3 bases are TGCGCCAGCAGTGCACAAACGAACACTGAAGCTTTCTTT. This codes for CASSAQTNTEAFF.

The rearrangement links TRBV19 to TRBJ2-4; tentatively, D is TRBD1 (5 bases). This CDR3 spans 12 amino acids. The ends were cut back, 6 bases at V and 8 bases at J, with 11 bases in the middle. Germline CDR1 is LNHDA and CDR2 is SQIVND (reference sequence). CDR3 residues: CASSDSGDIQYF. The CDR3 DNA sequence: TGTGCCAGTAGCGACAGTGGGGACATTCAGTACTTC.

The chain has TRBV28 and TRBJ2-1, with D perhaps TRBD1 (6 bases). There are 13 residues in the CDR3. Trimming cost V 8 bases and J 7 bases, with 15 bases left between them. The germline V gene encodes CDR1 MDHEN and CDR2 SYDVKM. In DNA form, the CDR3 reads TGTGCCAGCGGGACGGACAGATCTAATGAGCAGTTCTTC. Protein sequence: CASGTDRSNEQFF.

The genes are TRBV4-1 and TRBJ1-6; D not resolved. Trimming removed 0 bases at V and 14 bases at J, with 14 bases between. CDR3 size: 14 residues. Germline loops: CDR1 MGHRA, CDR2 YSYEKL. DNA for the CDR3: TGCGCCAGCAGCCAAGAGCCGGGTTATCGGACCCTCCACTTT. Encoded protein: CASSQEPGYRTLHF.

The genes are TRBV10-1 and TRBJ1-2; D remains unclear. Germline V lookup: CDR1 WNHNN, CDR2 SYGVQD (reference sequence). The CDR3 covers 13 residues. Deletions cut 5 bases from V and 3 bases from J, with 10 bases between. In DNA, the CDR3 is TGCGCCAGCAGTATGGAGCGGGACTATGGCTACACCTTC. This encodes CASSMERDYGYTF.

The chain recombines TRBV9 with TRBJ2-6; possible D gene TRBD2, 5 bases. The CDR3 has 22 amino acids. Germline V lookup: CDR1 SGDLS, CDR2 YYNGEE. Trimming left V 6 bases short and J 3 bases short, with 34 bases between. The chain's CDR3 is CASKGVPQQRGRSKGGANVLTF. CDR3 nucleotide sequence: TGTGCCAGCAAGGGAGTGCCCCAGCAAAGAGGCCGATCAAAGGGTGGGGCCAACGTCCTGACTTTC.